This TCR beta chain was sequenced during a study of blood T cells in healthy people across ages (dated by TCRdb to about 2015). In terms of the full investigation: In model experiments, template switching captured about one uniquely barcoded TCR beta cDNA molecule for every two T cells. Using deep sequencing normalized with unique cDNA molecular identifiers, the study measured how TCR beta repertoire diversity changes with age. Donors were grouped into four age groups: young (average roughly 17 years), middle-aged (roughly 38), aged (roughly 67) and long-lived (just over 80). Using the same blood draw, the study looked at two additional independent replicas of 1 million unique cDNA reads for two donors, one aged 18 to 30 and the other aged 80 or older.

Inclusive of the bounding cysteine and phenylalanine, the CDR3 is 15 residues long. Of all the DNA, just the CDR3 is kept, 45 bases in frame from base 1. V is pared back by 2 bases and J by 6 bases, with 11 bases lying between the germline termini. CDR1 is given as LGHDT and CDR2 as YNNKEL, both from the germline V gene (reference sequence). The full study reports these points: The long-lived group showed more naive CD4+ T cells, fewer expanded clones and increased TCR diversity than the aged group, suggesting age selection. As age increased, observed TCR beta diversity per million T cells dropped in a roughly linear way, and a significant reduction was already evident by age 40. Observed TCR beta diversity correlated strongly with the percentage of naive T cells measured by flow cytometry. Because donor CMV infection status was unknown, age-related changes in expanded clonotypes were potentially confounded. Since profiling was done on bulk unsorted PBMCs, naive and antigen-experienced compartments could not be conclusively compared. Estimates of total diversity based on one million sequenced T cells were regarded as lower bounds and as underestimates.

Concerning this clonotype itself: Its binding antigen is unknown. Base qualities are not at hand, and no much larger clone is one base apart.

The 39 donors, aged about 6 to 100 years, were systemically healthy Caucasian individuals from Russia. About 9.6 milliliters of peripheral blood were collected from each donor into EDTA-treated Vacutainer tubes. PBMCs were isolated by Ficoll-Paque density-gradient centrifugation, with at least 6.5 million obtained per sample. Total RNA, at least 5 micrograms per sample, was extracted from PBMCs with Trizol reagent. Naive CD45RAhigh/CD27high T cell percentages were measured by flow cytometry on a PBMC aliquot from every donor. The library was generated by 5' RACE. Sequencing was performed on an Illumina HiSeq 2500. A second PCR of 7 to 11 cycles was run with a J-beta primer mix and a sample-barcoded 5' primer. A unique molecular identifier was introduced onto each TCR beta cDNA molecule by a template-switch 5' adaptor carrying 12 random nucleotides. Each sample yielded at least 2.5 million CDR3-containing paired-end reads. The Mint cDNA synthesis kit, primed by a TRBC-specific oligonucleotide, was used to synthesize first-strand cDNA from all RNA. Following uracil-DNA glycosylase treatment, all cDNA underwent a first 18-cycle PCR with the universal primers M1SS and BC2_uni_R. Per the source publication's procedure: Normalization of each sample was performed by random selection of 1 million high-quality reads, each carrying a distinct molecular identifier. Instead of being binned into consensus sequences, reads that shared molecular identifiers were thrown out. MiTCR, set to a Q25 quality threshold and the strictest error-elimination algorithm, was used for CDR3 identification, clonotype clustering and error correction. A nonparametric unseen species model using Euler transformation provided a lower-bound estimate of total TCR beta diversity. TCRdb reprocessing: public reads trimmed at Q25 with fastp, clones called with MiXCR, in-frame beta chains kept. All rows with the same CDR3 protein become a single entry with the most common DNA and genes. The authors' filters were not applied to this entry. The sample records about 540,000 distinct CDR3 sequences, 24% of which are singletons. Of the sample, roughly 10% is held by the ten largest clones.

A further study also used this sample, focusing on T cells of mothers and their children. The second investigation adds: Nine systemically healthy Caucasian individuals, comprising three mothers and their six children, were included as donors. cDNA synthesis used all of the extracted RNA, with 1.5 ug of RNA in each 15 ul reaction. In the second PCR, sample barcodes and 2-4 random nucleotides were introduced via the M1S primer. More than 9 million TCR beta CDR3 reads were obtained from each mother, and 2.5 million to 3.5 million reads were obtained from each child. In both related and unrelated pairs, thymic selection shapes the output of TCR recombination in a similar way, with inherited differences having only a minor effect. Related mother-child pairs always showed normalized repertoire overlap that was slightly higher than in unrelated mother-child pairs, though the difference was never significant. With a sensitivity of approximately 96 clones per million clonotypes, no persistent microchimeric T cell clones were detected. Deep NGS was used in the study to compare the TCR beta repertoires of mothers and children and to look for features that separate related mother-child pairs from unrelated individuals. On average, the children were around 11 +/- 4 years old, while the mothers were 40 +/- 4 years old. After adapter ligation was performed with NEBNext reagents, the libraries were sequenced on an Illumina HiSeq 2000 with 100+100 nt paired-end reads. Mother and child libraries were prepared a month apart and sequenced in separate runs to prevent cross-contamination. Each donor had between roughly 450,000 and 2,100,000 distinct TCR beta clonotypes identified. Naive TCR beta clonotypes were estimated from low-frequency clonotypes matched to each donor's FACS-determined naive share, without sorting.

Material: blood. Recombination linked TRBV3-1 to TRBJ1-6; TRBD1 could be the D gene, as 5 bases match. This receptor was obtained from a boy aged 10-17 years in good health. The DNA reads TGTGCCAGCAGCCAATCCGGGACGTTTAATTCACCCCTCCACTTT. It translates as CASSQSGTFNSPLHF. The full variable domain, completed from the reference TRBV3-1 and TRBJ1-6 proteins outside the CDR3, reads DTAVSQTPKYLVTQMGNDKSIKCEQNLGHDTMYWYKQDSKKFLKIMFSYNNKELIINETVPNRFSPKSPDKAHLNLHINSLELGDSAVYFCASSQSGTFNSPLHFGNGTRLTVT.